The T cell receptor beta chain under discussion was sequenced for a study of somatic mutations in cytotoxic T cells in rheumatoid arthritis. Method: immunoSEQ multiplex PCR; TCRdb's copy keeps in-frame clones and lacks some. Of thousands of clones listed, 70% are singletons. Isolation of the CD4+ and CD8+ populations was accomplished via positive magnetic bead selection, with purity assessed by flow cytometry. Germline values: CDR1 SEHNR, CDR2 FQNEAQ (reference sequence). CDR3 length: 15 residues. The V and J ends lost 5 bases and 7 bases respectively, with 15 bases between them. The sequence was collected from a man in his forties in good health. The specimen was CD8+ T cells sorted from blood. This chain connects TRBV7-9 to TRBJ2-6; D may be TRBD1 (6 bases). The CDR3 nucleotides read TGTGCCAGCAGCGAAGCGACAGGCGACGCCAACGTCCTGACTTTC. Translation gives CASSEATGDANVLTF.